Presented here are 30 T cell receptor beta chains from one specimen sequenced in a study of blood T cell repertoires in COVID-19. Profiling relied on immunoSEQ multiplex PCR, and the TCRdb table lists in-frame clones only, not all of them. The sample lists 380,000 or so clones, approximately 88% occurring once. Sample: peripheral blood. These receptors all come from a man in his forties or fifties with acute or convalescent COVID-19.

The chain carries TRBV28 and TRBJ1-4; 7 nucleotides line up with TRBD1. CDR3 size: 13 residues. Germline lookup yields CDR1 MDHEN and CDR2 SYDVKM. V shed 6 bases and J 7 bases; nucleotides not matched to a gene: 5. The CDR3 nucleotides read TGTGCCAGCAGCCCCGACAGGGCTGAAAAACTGTTTTTT. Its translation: CASSPDRAEKLFF.

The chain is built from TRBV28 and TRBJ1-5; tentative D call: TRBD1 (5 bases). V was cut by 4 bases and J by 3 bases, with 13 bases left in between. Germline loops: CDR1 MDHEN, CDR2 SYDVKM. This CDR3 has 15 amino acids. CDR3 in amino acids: CASSSTTGPNQPQHF. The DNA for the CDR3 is TGTGCCAGCAGTTCAACTACAGGACCCAATCAGCCCCAGCATTTT.

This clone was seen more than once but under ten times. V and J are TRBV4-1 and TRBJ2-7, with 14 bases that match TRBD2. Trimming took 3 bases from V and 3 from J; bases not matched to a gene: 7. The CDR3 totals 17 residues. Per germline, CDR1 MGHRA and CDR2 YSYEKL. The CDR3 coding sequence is TGCGCCAGCAGCCAGGAAACCGGGACTAGCGGGAGCTACGAGCAGTACTTC. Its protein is CASSQETGTSGSYEQYF.

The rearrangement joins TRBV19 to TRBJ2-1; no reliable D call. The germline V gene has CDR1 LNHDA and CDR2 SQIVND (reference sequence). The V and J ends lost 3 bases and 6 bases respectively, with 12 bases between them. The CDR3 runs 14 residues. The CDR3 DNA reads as TGTGCCAGTAGTATCCTAATTCGTGGCAATGAGCAGTTCTTC. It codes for CASSILIRGNEQFF.

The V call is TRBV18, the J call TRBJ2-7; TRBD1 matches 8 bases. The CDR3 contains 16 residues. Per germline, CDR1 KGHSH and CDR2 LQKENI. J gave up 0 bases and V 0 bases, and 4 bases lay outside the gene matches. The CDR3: CASSPPAGGTSYEQYF. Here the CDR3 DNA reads TGTGCCAGCTCACCACCGGCAGGGGGCACCTCCTACGAGCAGTACTTC.

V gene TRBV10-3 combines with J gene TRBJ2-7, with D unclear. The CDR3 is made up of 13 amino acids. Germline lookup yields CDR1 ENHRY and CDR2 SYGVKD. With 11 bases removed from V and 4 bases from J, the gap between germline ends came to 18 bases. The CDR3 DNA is TGTGCCTATCAGGCATCATCAAAATACGAGCAGTACTTC. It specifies CAYQASSKYEQYF.

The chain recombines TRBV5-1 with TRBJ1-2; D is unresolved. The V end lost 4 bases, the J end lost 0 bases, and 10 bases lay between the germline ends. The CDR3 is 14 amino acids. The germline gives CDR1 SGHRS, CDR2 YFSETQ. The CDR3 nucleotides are TGCGCCAGCAGCAGCCCAGGCGCTAACTATGGCTACACCTTC. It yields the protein CASSSPGANYGYTF. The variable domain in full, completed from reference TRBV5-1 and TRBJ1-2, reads KAGVTQTPRYLIKTRGQQVTLSCSPISGHRSVSWYQQTPGQGLQFLFEYFSETQRNKGNFPGRFSGRQFSNSRSEMNVSTLELGDSALYLCASSSPGANYGYTFGSGTRLTVV.

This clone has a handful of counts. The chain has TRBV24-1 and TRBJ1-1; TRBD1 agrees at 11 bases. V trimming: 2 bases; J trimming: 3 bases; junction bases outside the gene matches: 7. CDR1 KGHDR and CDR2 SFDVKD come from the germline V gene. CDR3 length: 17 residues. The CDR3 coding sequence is TGTGCCACCAGTGATTCCCGGGACAGGGGGTATTACACTGAAGCTTTCTTT. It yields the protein CATSDSRDRGYYTEAFF.

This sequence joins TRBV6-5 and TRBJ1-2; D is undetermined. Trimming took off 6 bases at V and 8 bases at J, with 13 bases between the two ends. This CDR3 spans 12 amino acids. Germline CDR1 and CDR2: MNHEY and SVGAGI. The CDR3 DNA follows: TGTGCCAGCAGGGAGAGCATTCGGGGCTACACCTTC. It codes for CASRESIRGYTF.

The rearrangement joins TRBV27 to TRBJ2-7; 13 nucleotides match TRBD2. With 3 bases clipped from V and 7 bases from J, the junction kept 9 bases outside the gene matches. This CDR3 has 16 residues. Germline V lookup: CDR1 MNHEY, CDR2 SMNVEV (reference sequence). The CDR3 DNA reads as TGTGCCAGCAGTTTTGGACTAGCGGGGGCCACGGGGGAGCAGTACTTC. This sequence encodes CASSFGLAGATGEQYF.

The CDR3 DNA follows: TGTGCCAGAACCCTCCGGACAGGGGACACTGAAGCTTTCTTT. It translates to CARTLRTGDTEAFF. The V call is TRBV2, the J call TRBJ1-1; 9 bases map to TRBD1. Per the germline V gene, CDR1 is SNHLY and CDR2 is FYNNEI. There are 14 residues in the CDR3. The trim removed 9 bases at V and 3 bases at J, leaving 8 bases unmatched.

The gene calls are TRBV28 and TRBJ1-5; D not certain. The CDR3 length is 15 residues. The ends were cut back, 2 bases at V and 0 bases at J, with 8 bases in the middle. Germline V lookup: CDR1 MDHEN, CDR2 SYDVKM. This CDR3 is CASSLARGSNQPQHF. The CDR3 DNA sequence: TGTGCCAGCAGTTTAGCGCGGGGTAGCAATCAGCCCCAGCATTTT. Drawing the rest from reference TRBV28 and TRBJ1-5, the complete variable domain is DVKVTQSSRYLVKRTGEKVFLECVQDMDHENMFWYRQDPGLGLRLIYFSYDVKMKEKGDIPEGYSVSREKKERFSLILESASTNQTSMYLCASSLARGSNQPQHFGDGTRLSIL.

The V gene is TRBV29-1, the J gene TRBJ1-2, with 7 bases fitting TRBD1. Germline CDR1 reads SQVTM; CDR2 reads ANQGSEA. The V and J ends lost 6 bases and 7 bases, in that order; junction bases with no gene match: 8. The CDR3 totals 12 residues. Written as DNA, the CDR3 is TGCAGCGTATCGACAGGGTTTGGTGGCTACACCTTC. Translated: CSVSTGFGGYTF.

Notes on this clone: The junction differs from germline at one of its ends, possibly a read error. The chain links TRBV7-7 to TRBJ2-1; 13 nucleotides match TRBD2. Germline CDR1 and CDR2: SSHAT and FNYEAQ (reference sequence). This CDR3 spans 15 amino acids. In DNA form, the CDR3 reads TGTGCTAGCAGCCTGGGACTAGCGGGGATTAATGAGCAGTTCTTC. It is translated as CASSLGLAGINEQFF.

Here the CDR3 reads CASSVGTSGRFDEQFF. The CDR3 DNA is TGTGCCAGCAGCGTAGGGACTAGCGGGAGATTCGACGAGCAGTTCTTC. The rearrangement joins TRBV9 to TRBJ2-1; 13 nucleotides match TRBD2. This CDR3 contains 16 residues. The junction had 7 bases not matched to a gene; V was cut back by 0 bases and J by 10 bases. The germline V gene encodes CDR1 SGDLS and CDR2 YYNGEE. Using reference TRBV9 and TRBJ2-1 for the parts outside the CDR3, the full variable domain is DSGVTQTPKHLITATGQRVTLRCSPRSGDLSVYWYQQSLDQGLQFLIQYYNGEERAKGNILERFSAQQFPDLHSELNLSSLELGDSALYFCASSVGTSGRFDEQFFGPGTRLTVL.

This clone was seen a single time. This CDR3 is CAISEQREVDYGYTF. The CDR3 nucleotides are TGTGCCATCAGTGAGCAAAGGGAGGTGGACTATGGCTACACCTTC. This chain joins TRBV10-3 and TRBJ1-2; no definite D call. The CDR3 consists of 15 residues. CDR1 is ENHRY and CDR2 is SYGVKD in the germline V gene. Trimming took 2 bases from V and 3 from J, leaving 13 bases between them.

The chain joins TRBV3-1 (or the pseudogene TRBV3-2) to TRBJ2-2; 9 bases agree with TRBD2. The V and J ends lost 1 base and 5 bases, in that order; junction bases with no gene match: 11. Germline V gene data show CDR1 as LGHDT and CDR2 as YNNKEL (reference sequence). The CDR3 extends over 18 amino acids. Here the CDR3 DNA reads TGTGCCAGCAGCCAAGCCCCCGGACTAGCGCTCGGGACCGGGGAGCTGTTTTTT. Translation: CASSQAPGLALGTGELFF.

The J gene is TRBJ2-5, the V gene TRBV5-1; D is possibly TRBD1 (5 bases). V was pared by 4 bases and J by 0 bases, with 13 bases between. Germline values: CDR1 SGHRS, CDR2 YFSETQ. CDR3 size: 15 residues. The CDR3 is CASSRPTENQETQYF. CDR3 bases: TGCGCCAGCAGCCGCCCGACAGAAAACCAAGAGACCCAGTACTTC.

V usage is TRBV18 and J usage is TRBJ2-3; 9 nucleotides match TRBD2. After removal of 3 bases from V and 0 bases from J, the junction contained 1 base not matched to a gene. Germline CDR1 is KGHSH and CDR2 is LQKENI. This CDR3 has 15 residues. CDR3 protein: CASSPSGGSTDTQYF. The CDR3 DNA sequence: TGTGCCAGCTCACCTAGCGGGGGCAGCACAGATACGCAGTATTTT.

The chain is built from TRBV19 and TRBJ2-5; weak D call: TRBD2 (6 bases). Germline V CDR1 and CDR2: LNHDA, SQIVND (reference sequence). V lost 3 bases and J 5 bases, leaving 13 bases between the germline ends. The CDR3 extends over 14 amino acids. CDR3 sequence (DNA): TGTGCCAGTAGTATTGGGCGGGGCGAGGAGACCCAGTACTTC. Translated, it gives CASSIGRGEETQYF.

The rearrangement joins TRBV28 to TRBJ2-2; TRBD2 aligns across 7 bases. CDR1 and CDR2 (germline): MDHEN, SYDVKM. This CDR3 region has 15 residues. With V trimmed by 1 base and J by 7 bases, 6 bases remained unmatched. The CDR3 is CASSLFAGVGGELFF. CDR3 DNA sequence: TGTGCCAGCAGTTTATTTGCGGGGGTAGGCGGGGAGCTGTTTTTT.

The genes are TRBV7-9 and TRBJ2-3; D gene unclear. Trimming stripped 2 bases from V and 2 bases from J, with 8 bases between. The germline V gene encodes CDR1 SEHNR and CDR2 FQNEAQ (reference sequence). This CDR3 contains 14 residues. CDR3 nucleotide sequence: TGTGCCAGCAGCTTATTAACTGACACAGATACGCAGTATTTT. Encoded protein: CASSLLTDTDTQYF.

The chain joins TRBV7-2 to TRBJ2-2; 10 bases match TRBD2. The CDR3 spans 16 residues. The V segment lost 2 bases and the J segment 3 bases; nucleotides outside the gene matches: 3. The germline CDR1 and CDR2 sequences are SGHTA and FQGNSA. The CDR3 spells CASSLSGGADTGELFF. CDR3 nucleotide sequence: TGTGCCAGCAGCTTAAGCGGGGGGGCCGACACCGGGGAGCTGTTTTTT.

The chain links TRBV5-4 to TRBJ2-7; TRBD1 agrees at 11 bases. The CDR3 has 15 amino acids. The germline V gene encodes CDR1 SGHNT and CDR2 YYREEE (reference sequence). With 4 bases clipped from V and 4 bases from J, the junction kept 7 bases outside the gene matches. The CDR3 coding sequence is TGTGCCAGCAGCCCGGACCGGGACAGGGGGTACGAGCAGTACTTC. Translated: CASSPDRDRGYEQYF.

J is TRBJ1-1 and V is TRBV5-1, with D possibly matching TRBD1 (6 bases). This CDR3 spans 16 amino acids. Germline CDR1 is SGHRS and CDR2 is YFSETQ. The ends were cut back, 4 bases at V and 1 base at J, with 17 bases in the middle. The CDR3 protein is CASSPLNRVRNTEAFF. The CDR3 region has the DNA TGCGCCAGCAGCCCCCTTAACAGGGTGAGGAACACTGAAGCTTTCTTT.

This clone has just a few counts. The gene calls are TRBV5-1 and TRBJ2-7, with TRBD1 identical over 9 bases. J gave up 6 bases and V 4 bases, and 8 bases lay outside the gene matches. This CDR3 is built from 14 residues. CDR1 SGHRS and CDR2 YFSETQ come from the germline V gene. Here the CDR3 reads CASSIRDRVSEQYF. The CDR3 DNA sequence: TGCGCCAGCAGCATCCGGGACAGGGTATCCGAGCAGTACTTC.

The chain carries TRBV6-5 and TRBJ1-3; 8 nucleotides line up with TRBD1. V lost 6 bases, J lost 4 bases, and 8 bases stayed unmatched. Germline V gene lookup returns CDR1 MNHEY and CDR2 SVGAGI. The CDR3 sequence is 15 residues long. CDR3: CASSGSRGLGNTIYF. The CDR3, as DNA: TGTGCCAGCAGCGGTAGCAGGGGGCTAGGAAACACCATATATTTT.

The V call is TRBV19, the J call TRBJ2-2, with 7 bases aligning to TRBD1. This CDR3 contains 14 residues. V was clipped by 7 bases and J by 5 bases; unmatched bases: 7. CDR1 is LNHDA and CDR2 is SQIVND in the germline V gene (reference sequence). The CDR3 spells CASKGAGVTGELFF. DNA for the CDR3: TGTGCCAGTAAGGGGGCCGGGGTAACCGGGGAGCTGTTTTTT.

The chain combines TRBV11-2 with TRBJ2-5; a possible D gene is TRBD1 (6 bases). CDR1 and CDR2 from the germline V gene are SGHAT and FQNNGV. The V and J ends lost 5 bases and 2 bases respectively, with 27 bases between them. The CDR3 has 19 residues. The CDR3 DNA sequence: TGTGCCAGCAGCGAGGGGGTGTCCTGGACAGTCCAAACTCAAGAGACCCAGTACTTC. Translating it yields CASSEGVSWTVQTQETQYF.

CDR3 coding DNA: TGTGCCAGCAGACACGGCCCACAGGTAACCTACGAGCAGTACTTC. Encoded protein: CASRHGPQVTYEQYF. V is TRBV7-3 and J is TRBJ2-7; perhaps TRBD1 as D (5 bases). Trimming removed 6 bases at V and 2 bases at J, with 17 bases between. Per the germline V gene, CDR1 is SGHTA and CDR2 is FQGTGA. This CDR3 is built from 15 residues. The full variable domain, with the rest looked up from reference TRBV7-3 and TRBJ2-7, is GAGVSQTPSNKVTEKGKYVELRCDPISGHTALYWYRQSLGQGPEFLIYFQGTGAADDSGLPNDRFFAVRPEGSVSTLKIQRTERGDSAVYLCASRHGPQVTYEQYFGPGTRLTVT.